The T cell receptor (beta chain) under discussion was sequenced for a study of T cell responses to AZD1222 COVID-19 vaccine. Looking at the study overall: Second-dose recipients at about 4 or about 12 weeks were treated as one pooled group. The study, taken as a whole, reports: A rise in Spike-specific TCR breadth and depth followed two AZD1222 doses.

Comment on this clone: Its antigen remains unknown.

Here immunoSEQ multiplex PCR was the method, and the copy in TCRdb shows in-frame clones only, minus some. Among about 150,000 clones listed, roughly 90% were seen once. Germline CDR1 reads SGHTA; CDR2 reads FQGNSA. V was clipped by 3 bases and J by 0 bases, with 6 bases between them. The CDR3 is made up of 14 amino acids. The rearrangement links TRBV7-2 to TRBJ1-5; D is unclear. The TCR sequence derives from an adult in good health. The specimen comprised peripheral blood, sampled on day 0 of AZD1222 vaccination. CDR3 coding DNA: TGTGCCAGCAGCTTGATGGGTAGCAATCAGCCCCAGCATTTT. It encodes CASSLMGSNQPQHF. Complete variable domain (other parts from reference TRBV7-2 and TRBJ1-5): GAGVSQSPSNKVTEKGKDVELRCDPISGHTALYWYRQSLGQGLEFLIYFQGNSAPDKSGLPSDRFSAERTGGSVSTLTIQRTQQEDSAVYLCASSLMGSNQPQHFGDGTRLSIL.